Below are 14 T cell receptor beta chains sequenced from a single sample in a study of spatial heterogeneity in lung cancer. TCRdb used MiXCR to reprocess the 5' RACE reads, holding one entry per CDR3 protein. The sample records 45,000 to 65,000 distinct CDR3 sequences, 6.5% to 7.5% being singletons. As to time point: blood at routine non-recurrence follow-up after resection. The input material, whole RNA from tumor, nontumor lung or frozen PBMC, was sequenced unsorted. The sample here was PBMCs, taken at follow-up. The receptors derive from a female donor with early-stage non-small cell lung cancer.

The rearrangement links TRBV24-1 to TRBJ2-1; the D gene is possibly TRBD1 (5 bases). In germline, CDR1 is KGHDR, CDR2 SFDVKD. CDR3 length: 14 amino acids. Trimming cost V 2 bases and J 6 bases, with 10 bases left between them. CDR3 loop: CATSDWRQPNEQFF. The CDR3 DNA reads as TGTGCCACCAGTGATTGGAGACAGCCCAATGAGCAGTTCTTC.

This clonotype was picked up many times. The V call is TRBV12-3 or TRBV12-4, the J call TRBJ1-2, with D unresolved. V lost 3 bases, J lost 4 bases, and 12 bases lay in between. The CDR3 is made up of 14 amino acids. This CDR3 is CASSFDKWGYGYTF. DNA of the CDR3: TGTGCCAGCAGTTTCGACAAGTGGGGCTATGGCTACACCTTC.

This clonotype has at least ten counts. V and J are TRBV28 and TRBJ2-7; weak D call: TRBD2 (6 bases). This CDR3 has 15 amino acids. Germline V gives CDR1 MDHEN, CDR2 SYDVKM. Trimming pared 5 bases from V and 6 bases from J, leaving 20 bases between. CDR3 sequence reads: CASSPDVVGRGEQYF. The CDR3 DNA is TGTGCCAGCAGTCCCGACGTAGTGGGGCGGGGCGAGCAGTACTTC. Filled out from reference TRBV28 and TRBJ2-7, the complete variable domain reads DVKVTQSSRYLVKRTGEKVFLECVQDMDHENMFWYRQDPGLGLRLIYFSYDVKMKEKGDIPEGYSVSREKKERFSLILESASTNQTSMYLCASSPDVVGRGEQYFGPGTRLTVT.

This clonotype has more than one count but fewer than ten. The CDR3 sequence is CASSHLDRDSHYEQYF. The CDR3 DNA follows: TGTGCCAGCAGCCATCTAGACAGGGACAGCCATTACGAGCAGTACTTC. The rearrangement links TRBV3-1 to TRBJ2-7, with 7 positions matching TRBD1. The CDR3 has 16 residues. The V and J ends lost 3 bases and 4 bases, in that order; junction bases with no gene match: 12. Germline V gene data show CDR1 as LGHDT and CDR2 as YNNKEL (reference sequence).

In its sample, this clonotype was seen once. V and J are TRBV7-9 and TRBJ1-1; D possibly corresponds to TRBD1 (5 bases). Between the trimmed V and J ends, which lost 5 bases and 4 bases, there was a span of 11 bases. The CDR3 is made up of 13 amino acids. Germline V gives CDR1 SEHNR, CDR2 FQNEAQ (reference sequence). CDR3 in amino acids: CASSLRGGTEAFF. The CDR3 bases are TGTGCCAGCAGCCTGCGGGGGGGCACTGAAGCTTTCTTT.

This sequence joins TRBV20-1 and TRBJ2-3, with D perhaps TRBD2 (6 bases). Trimming removed 6 bases at V and 4 bases at J, with 11 bases between. CDR3 length equals 12 residues. Germline-derived CDR1 and CDR2 are DFQATT and SNEGSKA (reference sequence). The CDR3, as DNA: TGCAGTGCCGCGGGACTGGCAGATACGCAGTATTTT. It encodes CSAAGLADTQYF.

The sample holds many counts of this clonotype. This chain uses TRBV28 with TRBJ2-5; 11 bases map to TRBD2. V dropped 6 bases and J dropped 3; count of bases not matched to a gene: 3. The CDR3 runs to 14 residues. Germline CDR1 reads MDHEN; CDR2 reads SYDVKM. CDR3 amino acids: CASRRGLAEETQYF. The CDR3 DNA reads TGTGCCAGCAGGCGGGGACTAGCGGAAGAGACCCAGTACTTC.

This clonotype was detected many times. The gene calls are TRBV29-1 and TRBJ2-6; a possible D gene is TRBD1 (5 bases). The V end lost 1 base, the J end lost 2 bases, and 12 bases lay between the germline ends. Germline V gives CDR1 SQVTM, CDR2 ANQGSEA. The CDR3 totals 16 residues. The CDR3 coding sequence is TGCAGCGTTGAAGCGATTCAGGGCCCTGGGGCCAACGTCCTGACTTTC. Amino acid sequence: CSVEAIQGPGANVLTF.

This clonotype was seen ten or more times. The chain carries TRBV27 and TRBJ2-6; D gene ambiguous. The CDR3 spans 14 residues. Germline CDR1 and CDR2: MNHEY and SMNVEV (reference sequence). With 1 base removed from V and 5 bases from J, the gap between germline ends came to 6 bases. CDR3 nucleotide sequence: TGTGCCAGCAGTTTATTACGCAGGGCCAACGTCCTGACTTTC. Translated, it gives CASSLLRRANVLTF.

This clonotype was recorded many times. The V call is TRBV6-2 or TRBV6-3, the J call TRBJ1-1; D remains unclear. CDR1 and CDR2 from the germline V gene are MNHEY and SVGEGT. The V end was cut by 8 bases, the J end by 10 bases, with 11 bases between. The CDR3 loop spans 10 amino acids. CDR3 DNA sequence: TGTGCCAGCCGAGGACGGGGAGCTTTCTTT. This encodes CASRGRGAFF.

This chain connects TRBV19 to TRBJ2-3, with TRBD1 matching over 9 bases. Looked up from germline, CDR1 is LNHDA and CDR2 is SQIVND (reference sequence). The ends lost 7 bases at V and 9 bases at J; junction bases unmatched: 8. The CDR3 is 13 amino acids. This chain's CDR3 is CASIPRDRETQYF. The CDR3 DNA reads as TGTGCCAGTATCCCCCGGGACAGGGAAACGCAGTATTTT.

This clonotype appeared a few times. The chain joins TRBV18 to TRBJ2-5; 7 bases map to TRBD1. Germline V gene data show CDR1 as KGHSH and CDR2 as LQKENI. CDR3 length equals 16 residues. V lost 3 bases, J lost 2 bases, and 9 bases stayed unmatched. CDR3 nucleotide sequence: TGTGCCAGCTCACCGACTCGGGACAGTCCGCAAGAGACCCAGTACTTC. Encoded protein: CASSPTRDSPQETQYF.

In this sample, this clonotype turned up a few times. V and J are TRBV7-6 and TRBJ1-1; D is possibly TRBD1 (6 bases). In germline, CDR1 is SGHVS, CDR2 FNYEAQ. This CDR3 has 14 amino acids. Deletions cut 3 bases from V and 4 bases from J, with 12 bases between. The CDR3 coding sequence is TGTGCCAGCAGCTTTGACAGAGGGGGCACTGAAGCTTTCTTT. It codes for CASSFDRGGTEAFF.

This clonotype was counted only a few times. J is TRBJ2-7 and V is TRBV5-1; 8 bases align to TRBD1. After removal of 3 bases from V and 2 bases from J, the junction contained 7 bases not matched to a gene. This CDR3 spans 15 amino acids. Germline V gene lookup returns CDR1 SGHRS and CDR2 YFSETQ. This CDR3 is CASSSAGTGAYEQYF. The DNA of the CDR3 is TGCGCCAGCAGCTCAGCAGGGACAGGCGCCTACGAGCAGTACTTC.